The 30 T cell receptor beta chains given below trace back to one sample, sequenced in a study of T cells in women clearing cervical HPV infection. The protocol was immunoSEQ multiplex PCR, while the TCRdb copy is restricted to in-frame clones and leaves out a portion. In total, the table holds some 40,000 clones. The sample taken for sequencing was blood buffy coat. The receptor source for this set is a woman aged 18 to 75 with a cervical HPV16 infection that either progressed to CIN3+ or cleared (not recorded which).

As regards this clone: The sequence runs out 3 residues before the end of the CDR3; the remainder is reconstructed from the germline J gene. The chain carries TRBV7-8 and TRBJ1-5; tentative D call: TRBD1 (5 bases). V was cut by 1 base and J by 0 bases, with 16 bases left in between. Germline assignment: CDR1 SGHVS and CDR2 FQNEAQ. The CDR3 length is 18 residues. CDR3: CASSLGGAGRVSNQPQHF. The CDR3 bases that were read are TGTGCCAGCAGCTTAGGCGGGGCAGGGAGAGTTAGCAATCAGCCC.

Concerning this clone: The read stops 3 residues short of the end of the CDR3; the missing end is completed from the germline J gene. This rearrangement joins TRBV20-1 to TRBJ2-1, with 8 bases aligning to TRBD2. V was clipped by 3 bases and J by 2 bases; unmatched bases: 6. Germline-derived CDR1 and CDR2 are DFQATT and SNEGSKA (reference sequence). The CDR3 is made up of 15 amino acids. CDR3 DNA (partial): TGCAGTGCTAGGCTGACTAGCGTCCCCTACAATGAG. It specifies CSARLTSVPYNE. Given in full, the CDR3 is CSARLTSVPYNEQFF.

With respect to this clone: The read stops 3 residues short of the end of the CDR3; the missing end is completed from the germline J gene. The V gene is TRBV20-1, the J gene TRBJ2-5, with 10 bases fitting TRBD2. Germline V CDR1 and CDR2: DFQATT, SNEGSKA (reference sequence). This CDR3 is 12 amino acids long. The covered CDR3 bases are TGCAGTGCTAGTCTAGCGGGGGAAACC. Protein sequence: CSASLAGET. The CDR3 reads in full as CSASLAGETQYF.

About this clone: The sequence runs out 3 residues before the end of the CDR3; the remainder is reconstructed from the germline J gene. V and J are TRBV2 and TRBJ2-6; D remains unclear. Per germline, CDR1 SNHLY and CDR2 FYNNEI. V was clipped by 8 bases and J by 4 bases, with 6 bases between them. This CDR3 comprises 12 residues. The CDR3 loop reads CASGSGANVLTF. The covered CDR3 bases are TGTGCCAGCGGCTCCGGGGCCAACGTC.

The sequenced part of the CDR3 DNA is TGTGCCAGTTACATCACAGGGGCCTTGGGTAGTGGC. This gives the protein CASYITGALGSG. The whole CDR3 protein is CASYITGALGSGYTF. J is TRBJ1-2 and V is TRBV19, with 7 bases that match TRBD1. The read ends 3 residues before the CDR3 terminus; that terminus is restored from the germline J gene. The CDR3 is 15 residues long. CDR1 and CDR2 from the germline V gene are LNHDA and SQIVND (reference sequence). V gave up 8 bases and J gave up 7 bases; unmatched junction bases: 16.

A note on this clone: The CDR3 end lies 3 residues beyond the end of the read and is filled in from the germline J gene. The rearrangement uses TRBV19 and TRBJ2-1, with TRBD2 as a possible D gene (5 bases). This CDR3 has 16 residues. Germline values: CDR1 LNHDA, CDR2 SQIVND (reference sequence). Trimming stripped 4 bases from V and 3 bases from J, with 16 bases between. The CDR3 DNA, read in part, is TGTGCCAGTAGTACGCCTCTGTCGGGGTACTACAATGAG. Protein sequence: CASSTPLSGYYNE. The CDR3 in its entirety is CASSTPLSGYYNEQFF. The full variable domain, in which reference TRBV19 and TRBJ2-1 provide the parts outside the CDR3, is DGGITQSPKYLFRKEGQNVTLSCEQNLNHDAMYWYRQDPGQGLRLIYYSQIVNDFQKGDIAEGYSVSREKKESFPLTVTSAQKNPTAFYLCASSTPLSGYYNEQFFGPGTRLTVL.

To note about this clone: The observed sequence ends 3 residues before the CDR3 terminus, with the missing tail filled in from the germline J gene. The genes are TRBV6-8 and TRBJ1-1, with D uncertain. Between the trimmed V and J ends, which lost 6 bases and 4 bases, there was a span of 18 bases. The CDR3 extends over 15 amino acids. Germline assignment: CDR1 MNHGY and CDR2 SAAAGT. Here the CDR3 reads CASRPTIEGFTEAFF. CDR3 DNA (partial): TGTGCCAGCAGACCGACCATAGAAGGGTTCACTGAA.

A word on this clone: The sequenced fragment ends 3 residues before the CDR3 boundary, so the rest is inferred from the germline J gene. The chain is built from TRBV19 and TRBJ1-5, with 7 bases matching TRBD1. V dropped 10 bases and J dropped 5; count of bases not matched to a gene: 11. The CDR3 sequence is 14 residues long. Germline V lookup: CDR1 LNHDA, CDR2 SQIVND (reference sequence). The part of the CDR3 DNA that was read is TGTGCCACCCTCCCGGGACAGAAAGATCAGCCC. Translated: CATLPGQKDQP. The entire CDR3 sequence reads CATLPGQKDQPQHF.

On this clone: The observed sequence ends 3 residues before the CDR3 terminus, with the missing tail filled in from the germline J gene. The chain recombines TRBV2 with TRBJ2-1, with 12 bases matching TRBD2. Trimming at V came to 5 bases and at J to 7 bases, leaving 6 bases not matched to a gene. The germline CDR1 and CDR2 sequences are SNHLY and FYNNEI. This CDR3 spans 15 amino acids. CDR3 sequence reads: CASSTLAGGGNEQFF. The sequenced CDR3 bases are TGTGCCAGCAGTACCCTAGCGGGGGGGGGTAATGAG.

Notes on this clone: The read stops 3 residues short of the end of the CDR3; the missing end is completed from the germline J gene. This rearrangement joins TRBV27 to TRBJ2-3; maybe TRBD1 (5 bases). CDR1 and CDR2 from the germline V gene are MNHEY and SMNVEV (reference sequence). V lost 0 bases and J 6 bases, leaving 13 bases between the germline ends. CDR3 size: 15 residues. The CDR3: CASSLSGHSSDTQYF. CDR3 bases read: TGTGCCAGCAGTTTATCGGGGCATTCCTCGGATACG.

In regard to this clone: The CDR3 end lies 3 residues beyond the end of the read and is filled in from the germline J gene. The chain recombines TRBV7-3 with TRBJ2-3; D remains ambiguous. V lost 2 bases to trimming and J lost 1 base, with 13 bases between them. Germline loops: CDR1 SGHTA, CDR2 FQGTGA. The CDR3 has 16 residues. The sequenced part of the CDR3 DNA is TGTGCCAGCAGCTTAGCGAGTACCCCGGGCACAGATACG. It yields the protein CASSLASTPGTDT. The CDR3 reads in full as CASSLASTPGTDTQYF.

Worth noting for this clone: From the germline J gene comes the end of the CDR3, since the read stops 3 residues before it. The J gene is TRBJ2-3, the V gene TRBV2; D unresolved. Germline assignment: CDR1 SNHLY and CDR2 FYNNEI. The CDR3 is made up of 15 amino acids. V was clipped by 3 bases and J by 0 bases, with 10 bases between them. CDR3 DNA, as far as it was read: TGTGCCAGCAGTGACCAGGCTTCTAGCACAGATACG. Translated: CASSDQASSTDT. The CDR3, in full, reads CASSDQASSTDTQYF.

With respect to this clone: The read terminates 3 residues before the CDR3 end, so the remaining end is supplied by the germline J gene. The chain recombines TRBV6-4 with TRBJ2-3, with a tentative D call TRBD2 (5 bases). This CDR3 is built from 13 residues. Trimming removed 6 bases at V and 1 base at J, with 8 bases between. The germline V gene encodes CDR1 MRHNA and CDR2 SNTAGT. CDR3 region: CASSAGGTDTQYF. The CDR3 bases that were read are TGTGCCAGCAGCGCCGGGGGCACAGATACG.

On this clone itself: The missing CDR3 end, 3 residues past where the read stops, is filled in from the germline J gene. The V gene is TRBV28, the J gene TRBJ2-2; 8 nucleotides agree with TRBD2. CDR3 size: 16 residues. The germline gives CDR1 MDHEN, CDR2 SYDVKM. V lost 7 bases and J lost 2; bases outside the gene matches: 9. Incomplete CDR3 DNA: TGTGCCAGCATTAATCGGGGGGGGCCAAACACCGGGGAG. As protein: CASINRGGPNTGE. The CDR3 reads in full as CASINRGGPNTGELFF.

With respect to this clone: Coverage ceases 3 residues before the CDR3 finishes, and the germline J gene fills in the end. This chain joins TRBV5-4 and TRBJ1-2; 11 bases map to TRBD1. The germline V gene encodes CDR1 SGHNT and CDR2 YYREEE (reference sequence). The V and J ends lost 0 bases and 7 bases, in that order; junction bases with no gene match: 5. This CDR3 contains 15 residues. The CDR3 here is CASSLGGQGVIGYTF. The part of the CDR3 DNA that was read is TGTGCCAGCAGCTTGGGGGGACAGGGGGTAATTGGC.

As concerns this clone: The read halts 3 residues ahead of the CDR3 end, with the missing end drawn from the germline J gene. V usage is TRBV5-1 and J usage is TRBJ2-5; 11 nucleotides agree with TRBD1. The V and J ends lost 4 bases and 4 bases, in that order; junction bases with no gene match: 3. CDR1 SGHRS and CDR2 YFSETQ come from the germline V gene. This CDR3 contains 14 residues. The CDR3 is CASSLGTGGETQYF. The part of the CDR3 DNA that was read is TGCGCCAGCAGCCTCGGGACAGGGGGAGAGACC.

Here the CDR3 reads CASSPGAAEGDTQYF. The part of the CDR3 DNA that was read is TGCGCCAGCAGCCCTGGGGCCGCGGAGGGAGATACG. This rearrangement joins TRBV5-1 to TRBJ2-3; perhaps TRBD2 as D (6 bases). The CDR3 end falls 3 residues outside the read, so it is completed with the germline J gene. Germline-derived CDR1 and CDR2 are SGHRS and YFSETQ. The CDR3 spans 15 residues. The V end was cut by 4 bases, the J end by 5 bases, with 17 bases between.

With regard to this clone: The CDR3 is cut off 3 residues early in the read; its end comes from the germline J gene. The gene calls are TRBV10-3 and TRBJ1-2; D remains ambiguous. The V end lost 2 bases, the J end lost 0 bases, and 7 bases lay between the germline ends. Germline CDR1 is ENHRY and CDR2 is SYGVKD. The CDR3 runs 14 residues. Partial CDR3 DNA: TGTGCCATCAGTGAGCGGCAGGCTAACTATGGC. Translation gives CAISERQANYG. The whole CDR3 protein reads CAISERQANYGYTF.

Of note for this clone: The read ends 3 residues shy of where the CDR3 ends; the end is completed using the germline J gene. The chain joins TRBV20-1 to TRBJ2-6; 7 nucleotides line up with TRBD1. The ends lost 6 bases at V and 5 bases at J; junction bases unmatched: 7. Germline lookup yields CDR1 DFQATT and CDR2 SNEGSKA (reference sequence). CDR3 length: 14 residues. CDR3 protein: CSAGGRSRANVLTF. The CDR3 DNA, read in part, is TGCAGTGCAGGGGGCCGCTCGAGGGCCAACGTC.

About this clone itself: The observed sequence ends 3 residues before the CDR3 terminus, with the missing tail filled in from the germline J gene. The V call is TRBV5-4, the J call TRBJ2-5, with 7 bases identical to TRBD1. J lost 4 bases, V lost 4 bases, and 7 bases had no gene match. Germline V gene data show CDR1 as SGHNT and CDR2 as YYREEE (reference sequence). The CDR3 contains 14 residues. The covered CDR3 bases are TGTGCCAGCAGCCCGGGACAGAGGGGAGAGACC. Translated: CASSPGQRGET. The full-length CDR3 reads as CASSPGQRGETQYF. The entire variable domain, with the rest obtained from reference TRBV5-4 and TRBJ2-5, is as follows: ETGVTQSPTHLIKTRGQQVTLRCSSQSGHNTVSWYQQALGQGPQFIFQYYREEENGRGNFPPRFSGLQFPNYSSELNVNALELDDSALYLCASSPGQRGETQYFGPGTRLLVL.

As regards this clone: Coverage ceases 3 residues before the CDR3 finishes, and the germline J gene fills in the end. The chain couples TRBV2 to TRBJ1-6, with D unresolved. In germline, CDR1 is SNHLY, CDR2 FYNNEI. Trimming cost V 7 bases and J 5 bases, with 12 bases left between them. CDR3 length: 14 residues. The CDR3 sequence is CASMGRANNSPLHF. The sequenced CDR3 bases are TGTGCCAGCATGGGTAGGGCTAATAATTCACCC. The full variable domain, its missing parts supplied by reference TRBV2 and TRBJ1-6, is EPEVTQTPSHQVTQMGQEVILRCVPISNHLYFYWYRQILGQKVEFLVSFYNNEISEKSEIFDDQFSVERPDGSNFTLKIRSTKLEDSAMYFCASMGRANNSPLHFGNGTRLTVT.

Comments on this clone: The read finishes 3 residues shy of the CDR3 end, and the germline J gene is used to complete it. V and J are TRBV14 and TRBJ2-1; D is ambiguous. V was cut by 0 bases and J by 7 bases, with 10 bases left in between. Germline loops: CDR1 SGHDN, CDR2 FVKESK. This CDR3 comprises 14 residues. The CDR3 is CASSQDLVPNEQFF. CDR3 DNA, as far as it was read: TGTGCCAGCAGCCAAGATTTAGTACCTAATGAG.

Concerning this clone: The read stops 3 residues short of the end of the CDR3; the missing end is completed from the germline J gene. This chain connects TRBV30 to TRBJ1-1; D is uncertain. There are 13 residues in the CDR3. Germline V CDR1 and CDR2: GTSNPN, SVGIG (reference sequence). The ends were cut back, 5 bases at V and 4 bases at J, with 14 bases in the middle. The sequenced part of the CDR3 DNA is TGTGCCTGGGTAGGGCGCCGGGGCACTGAA. Amino acids: CAWVGRRGTE. The CDR3 as a whole reads CAWVGRRGTEAFF.

Regarding this clone: The CDR3 end falls 3 residues outside the read, so it is completed with the germline J gene. The chain combines TRBV5-1 with TRBJ1-3; weak D call: TRBD1 (5 bases). Germline values: CDR1 SGHRS, CDR2 YFSETQ. This CDR3 contains 16 residues. Trimming took off 4 bases at V and 0 bases at J, with 14 bases between the two ends. The sequenced CDR3 bases are TGCGCCAGCAGCAAACAGGTGGTGGACTCTGGAAACACC. This codes for CASSKQVVDSGNT. The full CDR3 is CASSKQVVDSGNTIYF.

A remark on this clone: The CDR3 end falls 3 residues outside the read, so it is completed with the germline J gene. The rearrangement joins TRBV19 to TRBJ2-1; possibly TRBD1 for D (6 bases). Germline-derived CDR1 and CDR2 are LNHDA and SQIVND (reference sequence). V was trimmed by 4 bases and J by 5 bases, leaving 21 bases between them. The CDR3 loop spans 17 amino acids. The DNA read from the CDR3 is TGTGCCAGTAGTAAGCGACAGGACTCAGCAAAAAACAATGAG. This codes for CASSKRQDSAKNNE. The whole CDR3 region reads CASSKRQDSAKNNEQFF.

About this clone itself: The CDR3 end falls 3 residues outside the read, so it is completed with the germline J gene. This chain connects TRBV5-1 to TRBJ1-4; D perhaps matches TRBD1 (6 bases). The germline V gene encodes CDR1 SGHRS and CDR2 YFSETQ. The germline V and J ends were trimmed by 3 bases and 3 bases, with 15 bases remaining between them. The CDR3 length is 16 residues. The CDR3 DNA, read in part, is TGCGCCAGCAGCTGGAGACAGTCAGGGGCTAATGAAAAA. This translates into CASSWRQSGANEK. The whole CDR3 reads CASSWRQSGANEKLFF.

Points on this clone: The read ends 3 residues before the CDR3 terminus; that terminus is restored from the germline J gene. This chain uses TRBV19 with TRBJ2-1; 7 bases align to TRBD1. Per the germline V gene, CDR1 is LNHDA and CDR2 is SQIVND (reference sequence). V gave up 4 bases and J gave up 1 base; unmatched junction bases: 7. The CDR3 runs 16 residues. The CDR3 bases that were read are TGTGCCAGTAGTACTCGGACAGGCCGTTCCTACAATGAG. It encodes CASSTRTGRSYNE. The entire CDR3 reads CASSTRTGRSYNEQFF.

Worth noting for this clone: Read sequence stops 3 residues before the CDR3 end, and the germline J gene provides the missing end. The chain combines TRBV4-1 with TRBJ2-5; 8 bases are shared with TRBD1. CDR1 is MGHRA, CDR2 YSYEKL, per germline. The CDR3 sequence is 15 residues long. J was trimmed by 5 bases and V by 3 bases; bases with no gene match: 8. CDR3 DNA (partial): TGCGCCAGCAGCCATTCAGGGGGCGCGGATGAGACC. Translated, it gives CASSHSGGADET. The complete CDR3 sequence is CASSHSGGADETQYF.

As concerns this clone: The sequenced fragment ends 3 residues before the CDR3 boundary, so the rest is inferred from the germline J gene. The rearrangement uses TRBV5-6 and TRBJ1-2; TRBD1 aligns across 9 bases. The CDR3 contains 15 residues. Germline assignment: CDR1 SGHDT and CDR2 YYEEEE. CDR3 bases read: TGTGCCAGCAGCTTGGGACGACAGGGGGTGAAAGGC. Its protein product is CASSLGRQGVKG. From start to end, the CDR3 is CASSLGRQGVKGYTF.

In the case of this clone: The CDR3 is cut off 3 residues early in the read; its end comes from the germline J gene. The chain joins TRBV11-2 to TRBJ1-1; maybe TRBD1 (5 bases). Germline V gene sequence: CDR1 SGHAT, CDR2 FQNNGV. The length of the CDR3 is 12 residues. Trimming pared 5 bases from V and 5 bases from J, leaving 9 bases between. The CDR3 spells CASSRGGTEAFF. Partial CDR3 DNA: TGTGCCAGCAGCAGGGGAGGAACTGAA.